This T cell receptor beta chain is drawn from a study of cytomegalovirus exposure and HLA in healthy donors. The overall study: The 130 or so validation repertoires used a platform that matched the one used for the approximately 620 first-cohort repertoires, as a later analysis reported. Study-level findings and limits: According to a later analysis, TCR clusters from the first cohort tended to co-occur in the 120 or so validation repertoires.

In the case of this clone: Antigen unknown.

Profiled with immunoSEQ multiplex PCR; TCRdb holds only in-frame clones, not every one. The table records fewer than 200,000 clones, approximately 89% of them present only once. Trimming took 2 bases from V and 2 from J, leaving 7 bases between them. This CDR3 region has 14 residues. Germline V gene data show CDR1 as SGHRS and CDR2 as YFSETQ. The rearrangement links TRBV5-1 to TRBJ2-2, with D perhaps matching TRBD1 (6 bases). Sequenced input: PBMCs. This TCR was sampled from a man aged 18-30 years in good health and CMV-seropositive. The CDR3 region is CASSFGTNTGELFF. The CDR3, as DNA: TGCGCCAGCAGCTTCGGGACAAACACCGGGGAGCTGTTTTTT.